The subject of this entry is one T cell receptor (beta chain). No antigen is known for it. The CDR3 is 17 residues long. Germline V gene sequence: CDR1 SGHAT, CDR2 FQNNGV. Trimming at V came to 2 bases and at J to 6 bases, leaving 15 bases not matched to a gene. This sample is drawn from a study of shared clonotypes between healthy human individuals. Study results and limitations: Generally, estimated richness proved larger in naive subsets than it did in memory subsets.

DNA at approximately 200 ng, tens of thousands of T cell genomes, went into sorted-subset replicate PCRs. The data were produced by immunoSEQ multiplex PCR, yet TCRdb's version contains in-frame clones alone and is incomplete. This table has about 510,000 clones, around 96% appearing once. This chain uses TRBV11-2 with TRBJ2-7; 8 nucleotides match TRBD1. The TCR originated in a woman in her twenties or thirties in good health. Material for sequencing was naive CD4+ T cells sorted from blood. Regarding subset: CD45RA+ positively selected. CDR3 in amino acids: CASSLSPFRDRTIEQYF. The CDR3 DNA reads TGTGCCAGCAGCTTATCGCCGTTCCGGGACAGGACAATCGAGCAGTACTTC.